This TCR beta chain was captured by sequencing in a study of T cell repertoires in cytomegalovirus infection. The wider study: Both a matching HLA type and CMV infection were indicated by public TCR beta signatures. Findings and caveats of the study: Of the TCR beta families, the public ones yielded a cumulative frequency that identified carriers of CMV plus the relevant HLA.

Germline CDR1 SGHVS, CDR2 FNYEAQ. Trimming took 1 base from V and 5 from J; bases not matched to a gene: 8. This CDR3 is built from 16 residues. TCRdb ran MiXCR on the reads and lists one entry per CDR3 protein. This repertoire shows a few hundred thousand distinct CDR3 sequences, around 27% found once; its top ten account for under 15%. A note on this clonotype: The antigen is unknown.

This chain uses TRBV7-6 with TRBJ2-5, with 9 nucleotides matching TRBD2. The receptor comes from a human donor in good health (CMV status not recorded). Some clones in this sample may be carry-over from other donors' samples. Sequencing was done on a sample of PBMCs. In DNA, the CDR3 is TGTGCCAGCAGCTTAGGTGTTAGCGGGAGTCGGGAGACCCAGTACTTC. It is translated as CASSLGVSGSRETQYF. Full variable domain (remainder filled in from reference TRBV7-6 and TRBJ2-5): GAGVSQSPRYKVTKRGQDVALRCDPISGHVSLYWYRQALGQGPEFLTYFNYEAQQDKSGLPNDRFSAERPEGSISTLTIQRTEQRDSAMYRCASSLGVSGSRETQYFGPGTRLLVL.